One sample yielded the 25 T cell receptor beta chains listed below, sequenced in a study of CD8 T cells in ankylosing spondylitis. TCRdb passed the 5' RACE reads through MiXCR, listing each CDR3 protein once. This table holds roughly 180,000 distinct CDR3 sequences, roughly 13% found once. What was sequenced was blood, either unsorted or a sorted T cell fraction (not recorded which). These receptor sequences come from a female donor with ankylosing spondylitis or in good health (not recorded which).

This clonotype was seen a few times. The chain combines TRBV19 with TRBJ2-5, with 7 bases aligning to TRBD2. The ends lost 7 bases at V and 3 bases at J; junction bases unmatched: 8. Germline-derived CDR1 and CDR2 are LNHDA and SQIVND (reference sequence). This CDR3 region has 14 residues. CDR3: CASKDGGSKETQYF. The CDR3 DNA is TGTGCCAGTAAGGATGGCGGGAGCAAAGAGACCCAGTACTTC.

This clonotype has a count of ten or more. The chain employs TRBV20-1 and TRBJ2-7; the match to TRBD2 covers 9 bases. Trimming removed 1 base from V and 2 bases from J; junction bases left unmatched: 6. The CDR3 extends over 15 amino acids. Germline lookup yields CDR1 DFQATT and CDR2 SNEGSKA (reference sequence). This CDR3 is CSARGGLAGTYEQYF. CDR3 bases: TGCAGTGCTAGAGGTGGGCTAGCGGGAACCTACGAGCAGTACTTC.

This clonotype has at least ten counts. The rearrangement joins TRBV2 to TRBJ1-2; D remains unclear. Germline V CDR1 and CDR2: SNHLY, FYNNEI. V lost 7 bases and J lost 0, with 6 bases in between. The CDR3 contains 12 residues. CDR3: CASTEANYGYTF. In nucleotides, the CDR3 is TGTGCCAGCACGGAAGCTAACTATGGCTACACCTTC.

As regards this clonotype: A much larger clonotype is one base distant, so this may be a read error. The rearrangement links TRBV24-1 to TRBJ2-3; D gene uncertain. The CDR3 loop spans 16 amino acids. Germline lookup yields CDR1 KGHDR and CDR2 SFDVKD. The CDR3 coding sequence is TGTGCCGCCAGTGATCCTACACCGGTAGGAACAGATACGCAGTATTTT. Protein product: CAASDPTPVGTDTQYF.

The sample holds many counts of this clonotype. The chain carries TRBV5-1 and TRBJ2-1; 10 nucleotides agree with TRBD2. Germline CDR1 is SGHRS and CDR2 is YFSETQ. The CDR3 extends over 15 amino acids. Trimming removed 2 bases from V and 8 bases from J; junction bases left unmatched: 7. CDR3 sequence reads: CASSLQAGGRDEQFF. The CDR3 DNA follows: TGCGCCAGCAGCTTACAAGCGGGAGGGAGAGATGAGCAGTTCTTC.

This clonotype was seen repeatedly, ten times or more. The chain recombines TRBV27 with TRBJ1-5; D might be TRBD1 (6 bases). Trimming pared 1 base from V and 3 bases from J, leaving 13 bases between. This CDR3 has 16 residues. Germline assignment: CDR1 MNHEY and CDR2 SMNVEV (reference sequence). The CDR3 sequence is CASSLFGGRVNQPQHF. In DNA form, the CDR3 reads TGTGCCAGCAGTTTATTCGGGGGGCGCGTCAATCAGCCCCAGCATTTT.

This clonotype has a count of ten or more. The chain couples TRBV20-1 to TRBJ2-5; the match to TRBD2 covers 9 bases. The CDR3 length is 19 residues. Germline CDR1 and CDR2: DFQATT and SNEGSKA (reference sequence). V shed 2 bases and J 5 bases; nucleotides not matched to a gene: 21. The chain's CDR3 is CSARNPSGIPTSRSETQYF. CDR3 nucleotide sequence: TGCAGTGCTAGAAATCCTAGCGGGATCCCAACTTCTCGATCGGAGACCCAGTACTTC.

There are many counts of this clonotype. This chain joins TRBV7-9 and TRBJ2-5; TRBD2 aligns across 12 bases. The germline CDR1 and CDR2 sequences are SEHNR and FQNEAQ (reference sequence). The CDR3 length is 16 residues. The J segment lost 4 bases and the V segment lost 5 bases, leaving 8 bases of the junction unmatched. The CDR3 region is CASSLTTTSGRETQYF. The CDR3 DNA sequence: TGTGCCAGCAGCCTAACGACGACTAGCGGGAGAGAGACCCAGTACTTC. Using reference TRBV7-9 and TRBJ2-5 for the parts outside the CDR3, the full variable domain is DTGVSQNPRHKITKRGQNVTFRCDPISEHNRLYWYRQTLGQGPEFLTYFQNEAQLEKSRLLSDRFSAERPKGSFSTLEIQRTEQGDSAMYLCASSLTTTSGRETQYFGPGTRLLVL.

A word on this clonotype: An end of the junction differs from the germline gene, which may be a read error. The chain has TRBV7-3 and TRBJ2-1, with TRBD2 identical over 8 bases. Per germline, CDR1 SGHTA and CDR2 FQGTGA. This CDR3 contains 15 residues. The CDR3 sequence: CASSQSGSQYKEQFF. The CDR3 DNA sequence: TGTGCCAGCAGCCAAAGCGGGAGCCAATACAAAGAGCAGTTCTTC.

A note on this clonotype: This may come from a read error, since a much larger clone is one base off. The CDR3 DNA sequence: TGTGCCAGCAGCCCCGACTGGGGGGAAATCAATGAGCAGTTCTTC. It is translated as CASSPDWGEINEQFF. This chain links TRBV7-2 with TRBJ2-1, with a possible D match to TRBD2 (6 bases). CDR1 and CDR2 from the germline V gene are SGHTA and FQGNSA. This CDR3 comprises 15 residues. Trimming stripped 5 bases from V and 6 bases from J, with 17 bases between.

This clonotype was seen at least ten times. As DNA, the CDR3 is TGTGCCAGCAGGCTTTTAATAGACACTGAAGCTTTCTTT. Residues: CASRLLIDTEAFF. The chain is built from TRBV6-1 and TRBJ1-1; D is unclear. Per the germline V gene, CDR1 is MNHNS and CDR2 is SASEGT. The CDR3 extends over 13 amino acids. V was pared by 6 bases and J by 3 bases, with 11 bases between.

This chain links TRBV4-3 with TRBJ2-3; D call uncertain. This CDR3 spans 17 amino acids. Looked up from germline, CDR1 is LGHNA and CDR2 is YSLEER. Trimming left V 4 bases short and J 3 bases short, with 20 bases between. For the CDR3, the DNA is TGCGCCAGCAGCCTAATCATCGTCCGGAATTGGACAGATACGCAGTATTTT. It specifies CASSLIIVRNWTDTQYF.

This clonotype appeared a few times. The J gene is TRBJ1-5, the V gene TRBV4-2, with D possibly TRBD1 on 5 matching bases. This CDR3 is 16 amino acids long. V lost 2 bases, J lost 5 bases, and 16 bases lay in between. Germline V gene data show CDR1 as LGHNA and CDR2 as YNFKEQ. The DNA for the CDR3 is TGTGCCAGCAGCCAACGGACAAGGGACCCTCATCAGCCCCAGCATTTT. Amino acids: CASSQRTRDPHQPQHF.

This clonotype was observed at least ten times. DNA for the CDR3: TGTGCCAGCAGCTTGGAGCCAGGGGCAGATACGCAGTATTTT. It specifies CASSLEPGADTQYF. V gene TRBV5-6 combines with J gene TRBJ2-3; D is possibly TRBD1 (6 bases). CDR3 length: 14 amino acids. The V end lost 0 bases, the J end lost 4 bases, and 9 bases lay between the germline ends. Germline assignment: CDR1 SGHDT and CDR2 YYEEEE.

The table lists this clonotype with many counts. This chain connects TRBV7-2 to TRBJ2-2; D might be TRBD2 (6 bases). Trimming removed 3 bases at V and 1 base at J, with 12 bases between. Looked up from germline, CDR1 is SGHTA and CDR2 is FQGNSA. The CDR3 runs 16 residues. As DNA, the CDR3 is TGTGCCAGCAGCTTCCGGCGGGGTCTGAACACCGGGGAGCTGTTTTTT. This codes for CASSFRRGLNTGELFF. The variable domain in full, completed from reference TRBV7-2 and TRBJ2-2, reads GAGVSQSPSNKVTEKGKDVELRCDPISGHTALYWYRQSLGQGLEFLIYFQGNSAPDKSGLPSDRFSAERTGGSVSTLTIQRTQQEDSAVYLCASSFRRGLNTGELFFGEGSRLTVL.

This chain links TRBV7-6 with TRBJ1-4; TRBD1 might be the D (5 bases). The V gene's germline CDR1 is SGHVS and CDR2 FNYEAQ. The CDR3 consists of 14 residues. V was pared by 5 bases and J by 7 bases, with 14 bases between. Here the CDR3 DNA reads TGTGCCAGCAGCGCCGGGACGGGGCCTGAAAAACTGTTTTTT. Residues: CASSAGTGPEKLFF.

The chain links TRBV2 to TRBJ1-5; no firm D call. CDR1 and CDR2 (germline): SNHLY, FYNNEI. V gave up 3 bases and J gave up 10 bases, with 10 bases separating them. This CDR3 is 12 amino acids long. CDR3 loop: CASSDKASPQHF. The CDR3 DNA is TGTGCCAGCAGTGACAAGGCGTCACCCCAGCATTTT. The complete variable domain, with remaining parts taken from reference TRBV2 and TRBJ1-5, reads EPEVTQTPSHQVTQMGQEVILRCVPISNHLYFYWYRQILGQKVEFLVSFYNNEISEKSEIFDDQFSVERPDGSNFTLKIRSTKLEDSAMYFCASSDKASPQHFGDGTRLSIL.

The table lists this clonotype with many counts. The chain combines TRBV4-2 with TRBJ2-2; D remains ambiguous. In germline, CDR1 is LGHNA, CDR2 YNFKEQ. The CDR3 has 16 amino acids. The germline V and J ends were trimmed by 4 bases and 4 bases, with 16 bases remaining between them. CDR3 bases: TGTGCCAGCAGCCCCTGGGTGGCGGACCCCACCGGGGAGCTGTTTTTT. This codes for CASSPWVADPTGELFF.

This clonotype was observed at least ten times. V usage is TRBV29-1 and J usage is TRBJ2-7; tentative D call: TRBD1 (5 bases). Trimming removed 7 bases at V and 0 bases at J, with 16 bases between. Per the germline V gene, CDR1 is SQVTM and CDR2 is ANQGSEA. The CDR3 has 14 residues. CDR3 in DNA: TGCAGCGCTTCAATCAGGGTAGACTCCTACGAGCAGTACTTC. It yields the protein CSASIRVDSYEQYF.

This clonotype was observed many times. The V gene is TRBV7-8, the J gene TRBJ1-3; the D is unclear. CDR1 is SGHVS and CDR2 is FQNEAQ in the germline V gene. The CDR3 consists of 14 residues. Trimming removed 1 base from V and 4 bases from J, with 8 bases in between. DNA of the CDR3: TGTGCCAGCAGCTTAGTTGGCGGCGGAAACACCATATATTTT. Protein sequence: CASSLVGGGNTIYF.

V usage is TRBV15 and J usage is TRBJ1-1, with a tentative D call TRBD1 (5 bases). Trimming shortened V by 5 bases and J by 1 base, and 8 bases separated the two germline ends. The CDR3 sequence is 13 residues long. In germline, CDR1 is LNHNV, CDR2 YYDKDF (reference sequence). The CDR3 here is CATSWRGNTEAFF. CDR3 in DNA: TGTGCCACCAGCTGGAGGGGGAACACTGAAGCTTTCTTT.

The sample holds many counts of this clonotype. This chain connects TRBV7-9 to TRBJ1-1; D ambiguous. CDR1 and CDR2 (germline): SEHNR, FQNEAQ (reference sequence). The CDR3 covers 14 residues. Trimming stripped 3 bases from V and 1 base from J, with 9 bases between. In nucleotides, the CDR3 is TGTGCCAGCAGCTTCGTGGCAGAGAACACTGAAGCTTTCTTT. Amino acid sequence: CASSFVAENTEAFF.

The sample holds many counts of this clonotype. V gene TRBV4-3 combines with J gene TRBJ2-3, with 12 bases aligning to TRBD2. Germline assignment: CDR1 LGHNA and CDR2 YSLEER. Trimming cost V 0 bases and J 5 bases; bases outside gene matches: 3. The CDR3 is 16 amino acids. The CDR3 region is CASSQELAGGGDTQYF. The CDR3 coding sequence is TGCGCCAGCAGCCAAGAGCTAGCGGGAGGGGGAGATACGCAGTATTTT.

This clonotype was counted many times. V gene TRBV9 combines with J gene TRBJ1-1; weak D call: TRBD1 (5 bases). Germline CDR1 is SGDLS and CDR2 is YYNGEE. The V gene lost 0 bases and the J gene lost 4 bases, with 10 bases spanning the gap. This CDR3 comprises 14 residues. This CDR3 reads CASSVGGGFTEAFF. The DNA of the CDR3 is TGTGCCAGCAGCGTAGGTGGGGGTTTCACTGAAGCTTTCTTT.

This clonotype was counted between two and nine times. The chain combines TRBV5-4 with TRBJ2-1; 8 bases are a match to TRBD2. With V trimmed by 0 bases and J by 0 bases, 2 bases remained unmatched. The CDR3 loop spans 16 amino acids. Germline V gives CDR1 SGHNT, CDR2 YYREEE (reference sequence). The CDR3 region has the DNA TGTGCCAGCAGCTTGGAACTAGCGGCCTCCTACAATGAGCAGTTCTTC. Translation: CASSLELAASYNEQFF.